The 2 T cell receptor beta chains in this list originate from one sample, sequenced in a study of shared clonotypes between healthy human individuals. The data were produced by immunoSEQ multiplex PCR, yet TCRdb's version contains in-frame clones alone and is incomplete. Here the sample spans millions of clones, about 95% being singletons. CD8 cells classed as naive were CD45RO-negative and positively selected for CCR7, excluding terminally differentiated effector memory CD45RA+ cells. Input material: naive CD8+ T cells sorted from blood. The receptors stem from a man between 18 and 35 years old in good health.

The chain is built from TRBV5-1 and TRBJ2-7; 11 bases are shared with TRBD1. The V gene end was trimmed by 0 bases and the J gene end by 5 bases; junction bases not matched to a gene: 4. Germline lookup yields CDR1 SGHRS and CDR2 YFSETQ. This CDR3 is built from 15 residues. The CDR3 DNA reads as TGCGCCAGCAGCTTGGGGACAGGGGGCACCCACGAGCAGTACTTC. As protein: CASSLGTGGTHEQYF.

The chain couples TRBV27 to TRBJ2-1; TRBD2 agrees at 9 bases. Germline CDR1 reads MNHEY; CDR2 reads SMNVEV (reference sequence). The CDR3 spans 15 residues. J was trimmed by 1 base and V by 7 bases; bases with no gene match: 5. CDR3 loop: CASIPLAGSYNEQFF. CDR3 coding DNA: TGTGCCAGCATTCCCCTAGCGGGGTCCTACAATGAGCAGTTCTTC.